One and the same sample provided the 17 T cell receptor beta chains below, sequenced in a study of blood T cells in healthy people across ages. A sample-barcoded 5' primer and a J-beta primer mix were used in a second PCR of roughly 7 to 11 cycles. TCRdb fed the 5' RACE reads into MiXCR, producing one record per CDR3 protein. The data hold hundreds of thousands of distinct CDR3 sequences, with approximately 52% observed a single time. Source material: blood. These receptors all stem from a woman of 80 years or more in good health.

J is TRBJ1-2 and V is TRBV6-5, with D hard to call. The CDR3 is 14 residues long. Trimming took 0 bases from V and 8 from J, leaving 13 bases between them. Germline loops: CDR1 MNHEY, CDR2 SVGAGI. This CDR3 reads CASSYSAGYGGYTF. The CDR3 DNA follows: TGTGCCAGCAGTTACTCGGCCGGGTATGGCGGCTACACCTTC.

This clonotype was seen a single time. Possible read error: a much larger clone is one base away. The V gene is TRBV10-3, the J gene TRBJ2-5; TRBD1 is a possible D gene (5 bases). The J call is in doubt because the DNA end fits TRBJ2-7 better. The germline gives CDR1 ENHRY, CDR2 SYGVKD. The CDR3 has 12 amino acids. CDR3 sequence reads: CAIRAIGDEQYF. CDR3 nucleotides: TGTGCCATCAGGGCAATAGGGGACGAGCAGTACTTC.

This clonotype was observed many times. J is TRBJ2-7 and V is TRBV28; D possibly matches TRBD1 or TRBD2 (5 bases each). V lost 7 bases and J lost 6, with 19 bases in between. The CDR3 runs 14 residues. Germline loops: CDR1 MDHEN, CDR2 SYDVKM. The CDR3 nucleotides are TGTGCCAGCAAGCGAGCCTCCCCGGGGCTCGAGCAGTACTTC. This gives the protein CASKRASPGLEQYF.

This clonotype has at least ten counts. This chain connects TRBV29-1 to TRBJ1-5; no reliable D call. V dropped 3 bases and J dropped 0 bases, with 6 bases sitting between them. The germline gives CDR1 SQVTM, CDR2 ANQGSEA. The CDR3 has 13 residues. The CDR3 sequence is CSVEVYSNQPQHF. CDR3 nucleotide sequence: TGCAGCGTTGAGGTCTATAGCAATCAGCCCCAGCATTTT.

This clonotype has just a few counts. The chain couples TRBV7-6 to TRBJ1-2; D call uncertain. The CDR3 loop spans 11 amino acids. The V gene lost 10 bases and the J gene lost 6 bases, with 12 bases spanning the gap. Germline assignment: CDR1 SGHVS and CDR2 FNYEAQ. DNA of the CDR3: TGTGCCACCCGAACTAGGGATGGCTACACCTTC. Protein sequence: CATRTRDGYTF.

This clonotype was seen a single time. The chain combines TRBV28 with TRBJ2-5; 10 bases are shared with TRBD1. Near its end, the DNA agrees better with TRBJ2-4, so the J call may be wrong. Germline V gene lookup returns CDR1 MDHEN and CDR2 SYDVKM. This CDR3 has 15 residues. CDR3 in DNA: TGTGCCAGCCAAACCGGGACAGGGGTATGGAACATTCAGTACTTC. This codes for CASQTGTGVWNIQYF.

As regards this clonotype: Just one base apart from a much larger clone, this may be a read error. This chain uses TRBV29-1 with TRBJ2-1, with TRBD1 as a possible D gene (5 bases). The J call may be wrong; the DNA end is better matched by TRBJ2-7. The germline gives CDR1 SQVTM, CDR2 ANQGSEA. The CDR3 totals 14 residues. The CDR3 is CSVDRGSGYNEQYF. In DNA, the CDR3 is TGCAGCGTTGATCGTGGATCAGGGTACAATGAGCAGTACTTC.

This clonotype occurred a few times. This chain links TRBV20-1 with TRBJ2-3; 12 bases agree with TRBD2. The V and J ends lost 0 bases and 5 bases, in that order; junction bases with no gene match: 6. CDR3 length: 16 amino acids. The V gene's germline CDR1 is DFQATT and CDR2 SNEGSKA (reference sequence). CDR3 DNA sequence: TGCAGTGCTAGAGACTCTAGCGGGGGGGCAGAAGATACGCAGTATTTT. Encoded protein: CSARDSSGGAEDTQYF.

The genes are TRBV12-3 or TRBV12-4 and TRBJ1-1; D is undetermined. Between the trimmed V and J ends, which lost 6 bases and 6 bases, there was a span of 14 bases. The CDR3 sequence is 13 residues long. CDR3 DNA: TGTGCCAGCAGCACCCTGCGCACGGCTGAAGCTTTCTTT. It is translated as CASSTLRTAEAFF.

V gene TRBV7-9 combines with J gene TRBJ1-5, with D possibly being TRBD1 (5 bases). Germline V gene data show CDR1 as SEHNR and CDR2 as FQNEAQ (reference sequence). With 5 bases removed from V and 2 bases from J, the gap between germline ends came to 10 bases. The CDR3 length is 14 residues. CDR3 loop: CASSPWDGNQPQHF. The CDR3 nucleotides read TGTGCCAGCAGCCCTTGGGACGGCAATCAGCCCCAGCATTTT.

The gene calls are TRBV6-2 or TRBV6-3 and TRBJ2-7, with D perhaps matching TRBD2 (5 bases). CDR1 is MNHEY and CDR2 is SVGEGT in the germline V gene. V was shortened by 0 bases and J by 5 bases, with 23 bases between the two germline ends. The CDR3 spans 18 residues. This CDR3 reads CASSYSSEVSGMKNEQYF. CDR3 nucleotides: TGTGCCAGCAGTTACTCGTCGGAGGTTTCCGGTATGAAGAACGAGCAGTACTTC.

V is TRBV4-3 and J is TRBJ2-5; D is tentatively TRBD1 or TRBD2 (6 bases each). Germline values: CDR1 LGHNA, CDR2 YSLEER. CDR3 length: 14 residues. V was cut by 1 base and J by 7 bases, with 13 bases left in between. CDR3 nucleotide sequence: TGCGCCAGCAGCCAAGCGGTAGGGGGACTGACCCAGTACTTC. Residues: CASSQAVGGLTQYF.

The CDR3 is CASSVGAARNTGELFF. Written as DNA, the CDR3 is TGTGCCAGCAGTGTAGGGGCCGCCCGTAACACCGGGGAGCTGTTTTTT. V is TRBV12-3 or TRBV12-4 and J is TRBJ2-2; tentative D call: TRBD1 (5 bases). V lost 5 bases and J lost 2, with 15 bases in between. There are 16 residues in the CDR3.

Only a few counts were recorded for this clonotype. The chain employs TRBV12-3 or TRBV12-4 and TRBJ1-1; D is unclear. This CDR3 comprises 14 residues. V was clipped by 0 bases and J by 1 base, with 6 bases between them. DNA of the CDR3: TGTGCCAGCAGTTTAGCCAGGACGAACACTGAAGCTTTCTTT. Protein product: CASSLARTNTEAFF.

The CDR3 here is CATSRTLKALKGEQYF. As DNA, the CDR3 is TGTGCCACCAGCAGAACTTTGAAGGCGCTTAAGGGCGAGCAGTACTTC. The rearrangement joins TRBV15 to TRBJ2-7; no clear D gene. The CDR3 totals 16 residues. Germline V gives CDR1 LNHNV, CDR2 YYDKDF (reference sequence). V lost 2 bases to trimming and J lost 6 bases, with 20 bases between them.

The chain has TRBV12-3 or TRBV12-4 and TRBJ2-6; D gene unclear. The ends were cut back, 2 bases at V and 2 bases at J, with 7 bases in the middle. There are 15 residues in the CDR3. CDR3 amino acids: CASSLTDPGANVLTF. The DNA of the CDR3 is TGTGCCAGCAGTTTAACCGACCCTGGGGCCAACGTCCTGACTTTC.

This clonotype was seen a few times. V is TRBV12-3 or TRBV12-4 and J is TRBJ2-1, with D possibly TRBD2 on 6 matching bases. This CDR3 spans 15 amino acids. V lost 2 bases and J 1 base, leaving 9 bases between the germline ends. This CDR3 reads CASSLWGESYNEQFF. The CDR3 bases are TGTGCCAGCAGTTTATGGGGGGAGTCCTACAATGAGCAGTTCTTC.